This TCR beta chain stems from a study of regulatory T cells in long-lasting Graves disease. Findings and caveats of the study: Favoring TRBV28, TRBJ1-2 and TRBJ2-5 was a feature seen in persistent disease. Patients whose Graves' disease persisted exhibited lower TCR diversity than those newly diagnosed.

Germline-derived CDR1 and CDR2 are DFQATT and SNEGSKA (reference sequence). This CDR3 spans 12 amino acids. V shed 3 bases and J 8 bases; nucleotides not matched to a gene: 4. Time point indicated: persistent/refractory GD, antithyroid drugs over 5 years with positive TRAb. RNA isolated from PBMCs was used to make the TCR library. The diagnosis of Graves' disease used American Thyroid Association guidelines. An endocrinology department in Xi'an, China, recruited the patients. HTBI primers from iRepertoire and Arm-PCR of CDR3 regions yielded the TCR beta libraries. Each CDR3 protein is one row after TCRdb ran MiXCR on the multiplex PCR reads. Found here are over 250,000 distinct CDR3 sequences, 22% of them singletons; the top ten hold approximately 53%. This clonotype came up many times. Its antigen remains unidentified.

The V gene is TRBV20-1, the J gene TRBJ1-2; 9 bases fit TRBD1. The material sequenced was peripheral blood mononuclear cells (PBMCs), taken when the disease was refractory, from a patient treated with antithyroid drugs. The source of this sequence is a female donor with Graves disease. CDR3 coding DNA: TGCAGTGCTAGGGGGACAGGGATAGGCTACACCTTC. Translated: CSARGTGIGYTF.